These 31 T cell receptor beta chains share one sample of origin, sequenced in a study of cytomegalovirus exposure and HLA in healthy donors. It was with 60 Vbeta and 13 Jbeta primers that the PCR ran. Assay: immunoSEQ multiplex PCR; the TCRdb copy retains only in-frame clones and omits some. The data show about 82,000 clones, over 75% seen once. The sample comprised PBMCs. All receptors derive from a man aged 50 to 60 in good health and CMV-seronegative.

Written as DNA, the CDR3 is TGTGCCAGCAGTAGGGACAGCGTTTATTATGGCTACACCTTC. Translating gives CASSRDSVYYGYTF. The chain employs TRBV6-5 and TRBJ1-2, with 7 bases aligning to TRBD1. The trim removed 5 bases at V and 5 bases at J, leaving 8 bases unmatched. The CDR3 length is 14 residues. Germline CDR1 reads MNHEY; CDR2 reads SVGAGI.

V gene TRBV4-1 combines with J gene TRBJ2-7; 7 bases align to TRBD2. After removal of 4 bases from V and 1 base from J, the junction contained 7 bases not matched to a gene. The germline V gene encodes CDR1 MGHRA and CDR2 YSYEKL. The CDR3 has 15 residues. CDR3 residues: CASSLGEGGSYEQYF. The CDR3 coding sequence is TGCGCCAGCAGCCTGGGTGAGGGAGGGTCCTACGAGCAGTACTTC.

This clone was seen only a few times. The chain employs TRBV5-1 and TRBJ1-4; D call uncertain. The germline V gene has CDR1 SGHRS and CDR2 YFSETQ. The length of the CDR3 is 13 residues. The ends were cut back, 1 base at V and 8 bases at J, with 9 bases in the middle. CDR3 amino acids: CASSLMESEKLFF. The CDR3 region has the DNA TGCGCCAGCAGCTTGATGGAGTCGGAAAAACTGTTTTTT.

The chain uses TRBV30 and TRBJ1-1; no firm D call. V shed 0 bases and J shed 1 base, with 15 bases lying between them. Germline V gene data show CDR1 as GTSNPN and CDR2 as SVGIG (reference sequence). This CDR3 is built from 16 residues. The CDR3 nucleotides are TGTGCCTGGAGTGTTCTACGCAACCGAGGGAACACTGAAGCTTTCTTT. Translated: CAWSVLRNRGNTEAFF.

This rearrangement joins TRBV9 to TRBJ2-7; D is perhaps TRBD1 (7 bases). Germline assignment: CDR1 SGDLS and CDR2 YYNGEE. This CDR3 has 15 amino acids. With 0 bases removed from V and 0 bases from J, the gap between germline ends came to 10 bases. The CDR3 DNA is TGTGCCAGCAGCGTAGGGGGGGACAGCTCCTACGAGCAGTACTTC. This sequence encodes CASSVGGDSSYEQYF.

The rearrangement joins TRBV5-1 to TRBJ1-1, with TRBD1 matching over 7 bases. CDR3 size: 14 residues. Germline lookup yields CDR1 SGHRS and CDR2 YFSETQ. V dropped 2 bases and J dropped 4; count of bases not matched to a gene: 5. CDR3 amino acids: CASSLEGARTEAFF. The CDR3 nucleotides read TGCGCCAGCAGCTTAGAGGGGGCTCGCACTGAAGCTTTCTTT.

The V gene is TRBV6-5, the J gene TRBJ1-6, with 7 nucleotides matching TRBD1. Germline CDR1 reads MNHEY; CDR2 reads SVGAGI. V dropped 6 bases and J dropped 9; count of bases not matched to a gene: 11. The length of the CDR3 is 15 residues. CDR3 residues: CASSPGDRVGSPLHF. The CDR3 coding sequence is TGTGCCAGCAGCCCCGGTGACAGGGTTGGTTCACCCCTCCACTTT.

This clone came up a few times. Germline and junction disagree at one end, which may indicate a read error. This sequence joins TRBV6-1 and TRBJ1-6; D remains unclear. CDR3 size: 12 residues. Germline CDR1 is MNHNS and CDR2 is SASEGT. CDR3 sequence: CASSEAWSQSFF. DNA of the CDR3: TGTGCCAGCAGTGAAGCTTGGAGTCAGTCCTTCTTT.

The chain employs TRBV13 and TRBJ2-1; no clear D gene. Trimming stripped 1 base from V and 5 bases from J, with 6 bases between. The CDR3 length is 13 residues. CDR1 is PRHDT, CDR2 FYEKMQ, per germline (reference sequence). This CDR3 reads CASSLERDNEQFF. In nucleotides, the CDR3 is TGTGCCAGCAGCTTAGAGCGAGACAATGAGCAGTTCTTC.

The chain recombines TRBV5-1 with TRBJ2-1; 7 bases are a match to TRBD2. V lost 4 bases, J lost 1 base, and 5 bases stayed unmatched. Looked up from germline, CDR1 is SGHRS and CDR2 is YFSETQ. The CDR3 runs to 15 residues. The CDR3 reads CASSAASGSYNEQFF. In nucleotides, the CDR3 is TGCGCCAGCAGCGCGGCTAGCGGATCCTACAATGAGCAGTTCTTC.

This rearrangement joins TRBV18 to TRBJ1-2; 7 positions agree with TRBD1. This CDR3 spans 14 amino acids. Germline V gene lookup returns CDR1 KGHSH and CDR2 LQKENI. V lost 6 bases to trimming and J lost 6 bases; unmatched junction nucleotides: 10. CDR3 region: CASSPGTVGNGYTF. The CDR3 DNA is TGTGCCAGCTCCCCAGGGACAGTAGGAAATGGCTACACCTTC.

A few counts support this clone. The chain carries TRBV7-9 and TRBJ1-2, with no clear D. V lost 5 bases and J 6 bases, leaving 4 bases between the germline ends. Germline CDR1 is SEHNR and CDR2 is FQNEAQ (reference sequence). The length of the CDR3 is 10 residues. This CDR3 is CASSSDGYTF. In DNA, the CDR3 is TGTGCCAGCAGCAGCGATGGCTACACCTTC.

This clone was picked up a small number of times. This chain links TRBV30 with TRBJ2-7; D possibly corresponds to TRBD1 (6 bases). V was cut by 5 bases and J by 9 bases, with 14 bases left in between. The germline gives CDR1 GTSNPN, CDR2 SVGIG (reference sequence). This CDR3 region has 11 residues. In DNA form, the CDR3 reads TGTGCCTGGGGACAGACAGGCCTGCAGTACTTC. This encodes CAWGQTGLQYF.

This chain joins TRBV29-1 and TRBJ2-5; no reliable D call. The CDR3 runs 11 residues. Germline V gene data show CDR1 as SQVTM and CDR2 as ANQGSEA. V lost 4 bases and J lost 4, with 7 bases in between. The CDR3 loop reads CSVVGGETQYF. The CDR3 DNA is TGCAGCGTTGTAGGCGGAGAGACCCAGTACTTC.

This chain connects TRBV2 to TRBJ2-2; 7 positions match TRBD1. CDR1 and CDR2 (germline): SNHLY, FYNNEI. This CDR3 region has 16 residues. V gave up 4 bases and J gave up 5 bases; unmatched junction bases: 10. The CDR3 DNA sequence: TGTGCCAGCAGTGCCCGGGACAGCCGCGGGACCGGGGAGCTGTTTTTT. Translation gives CASSARDSRGTGELFF.

The CDR3 bases are TGTGCCAGCGCGAACGGGGGTGGCACAGATACGCAGTATTTT. Amino acids: CASANGGGTDTQYF. The rearrangement uses TRBV7-3 and TRBJ2-3, with D perhaps TRBD2 (6 bases). V lost 8 bases and J 1 base, leaving 13 bases between the germline ends. This CDR3 is built from 14 residues. Germline CDR1 reads SGHTA; CDR2 reads FQGTGA.

The chain is built from TRBV7-2 and TRBJ1-6; D call uncertain. The CDR3 extends over 16 amino acids. Trimming pared 2 bases from V and 0 bases from J, leaving 8 bases between. Germline V CDR1 and CDR2: SGHTA, FQGNSA. In DNA form, the CDR3 reads TGTGCCAGCAGCTTATTCACGGTCTCCTATAATTCACCCCTCCACTTT. As protein: CASSLFTVSYNSPLHF.

V usage is TRBV5-4 and J usage is TRBJ1-1, with D perhaps matching TRBD1 (6 bases). Per the germline V gene, CDR1 is SGHNT and CDR2 is YYREEE (reference sequence). The V gene lost 4 bases and the J gene lost 1 base, with 11 bases spanning the gap. The CDR3 is made up of 14 amino acids. The CDR3 bases are TGTGCCAGCAGCCAGGGGCAACGGAACACTGAAGCTTTCTTT. Its translation is CASSQGQRNTEAFF.

This chain joins TRBV18 and TRBJ2-3; D gene uncertain. The length of the CDR3 is 17 residues. With 3 bases removed from V and 2 bases from J, the gap between germline ends came to 18 bases. CDR1 and CDR2 (germline): KGHSH, LQKENI. The CDR3 reads CASSPPAAKTFTDTQYF. DNA for the CDR3: TGTGCCAGCTCACCCCCGGCGGCCAAGACCTTCACAGATACGCAGTATTTT.

This chain uses TRBV7-8 with TRBJ2-1; 10 bases align to TRBD2. With 4 bases clipped from V and 2 bases from J, the junction kept 11 bases outside the gene matches. The CDR3 has 18 residues. Germline V gives CDR1 SGHVS, CDR2 FQNEAQ. The chain's CDR3 is CASSYSGGALRTYNEQFF. CDR3 nucleotides: TGTGCCAGCAGCTACAGCGGGGGGGCCCTACGAACCTACAATGAGCAGTTCTTC.

This clone was found a few times. J is TRBJ2-7 and V is TRBV10-3, with 7 bases matching TRBD1. The trim removed 3 bases at V and 5 bases at J, leaving 10 bases unmatched. Germline CDR1 is ENHRY and CDR2 is SYGVKD. The CDR3 runs 15 residues. The DNA for the CDR3 is TGTGCCATCAGTGACAGGGGGACCCAAGGAAACGAGCAGTACTTC. As protein: CAISDRGTQGNEQYF.

This clone was seen a few times. CDR3 bases: TGTGCCAGCAGTGAAGACCTATCGATTAATGAAAAACTGTTTTTT. This sequence encodes CASSEDLSINEKLFF. The chain links TRBV6-1 to TRBJ1-4, with D unclear. The CDR3 is 15 residues long. CDR1 MNHNS and CDR2 SASEGT come from the germline V gene. Trimming pared 1 base from V and 4 bases from J, leaving 10 bases between.

The chain joins TRBV28 to TRBJ1-1; TRBD1 aligns across 8 bases. Trimming at V came to 6 bases and at J to 2 bases, leaving 2 bases not matched to a gene. CDR3 length equals 13 residues. CDR1 and CDR2 from the germline V gene are MDHEN and SYDVKM. The CDR3 sequence is CASRGQGNTEAFF. The CDR3 nucleotides are TGTGCCAGCAGAGGACAGGGCAACACTGAAGCTTTCTTT.

This rearrangement joins TRBV5-1 to TRBJ2-2; TRBD2 agrees at 9 bases. V lost 4 bases, J lost 5 bases, and 9 bases stayed unmatched. Looked up from germline, CDR1 is SGHRS and CDR2 is YFSETQ. CDR3 length equals 16 residues. The CDR3 here is CASSITPAGGTGELFF. The CDR3 DNA reads TGCGCCAGCAGCATCACCCCGGCGGGGGGGACCGGGGAGCTGTTTTTT.

The V call is TRBV18, the J call TRBJ1-3, with D unclear. The CDR3 is 13 residues long. The V gene's germline CDR1 is KGHSH and CDR2 LQKENI. Trimming stripped 6 bases from V and 3 bases from J, with 9 bases between. CDR3 protein: CASSEGSGNTIYF. CDR3 DNA sequence: TGTGCCAGCTCGGAAGGGAGTGGAAACACCATATATTTT.

A remark on this clone: At one end the junction does not follow the germline gene, possibly because of a read error. The J gene is TRBJ1-3, the V gene TRBV7-7, with 10 bases that match TRBD1. This CDR3 is 15 amino acids long. CDR1 SSHAT and CDR2 FNYEAQ come from the germline V gene (reference sequence). CDR3 residues: CASSLDRGPGNTIYF. The CDR3 region has the DNA TGTGCTAGCAGCTTAGACAGGGGGCCTGGAAACACCATATATTTT.

V and J are TRBV4-2 and TRBJ2-3; the match to TRBD2 covers 15 bases. Germline CDR1 reads LGHNA; CDR2 reads YNFKEQ. J gave up 4 bases and V 3 bases, and 8 bases lay outside the gene matches. The CDR3 consists of 18 residues. The CDR3 DNA reads as TGTGCCAGCAGCCATTGGGGACTAGCGGGGGGAGAGGCAGATACGCAGTATTTT. Amino acid sequence: CASSHWGLAGGEADTQYF.

The genes are TRBV11-2 and TRBJ1-6; tentatively, D is TRBD1 (6 bases). The germline V gene has CDR1 SGHAT and CDR2 FQNNGV. The CDR3 sequence is 14 residues long. V was shortened by 4 bases and J by 10 bases, with 14 bases between the two germline ends. CDR3 bases: TGTGCCAGCAGCTACGGCAGGGGCCGGTCACCCCTCCACTTT. This sequence encodes CASSYGRGRSPLHF.

This clone was picked up a small number of times. The sample carries other DNA sequences with the same CDR3. This chain links TRBV2 with TRBJ1-3, with a possible D match to TRBD1 (6 bases). Deletions cut 6 bases from V and 3 bases from J, with 12 bases between. This CDR3 is built from 14 residues. Germline V lookup: CDR1 SNHLY, CDR2 FYNNEI. CDR3 coding DNA: TGTGCCAGCAGGGAACAGGGTGGTGGAAACACCATATATTTT. Protein sequence: CASREQGGGNTIYF.

J is TRBJ2-3 and V is TRBV5-1; 9 bases fit TRBD2. The CDR3 is made up of 16 amino acids. The germline V gene has CDR1 SGHRS and CDR2 YFSETQ. V shed 4 bases, J shed 3 bases, and the junction held 9 bases outside the gene matches. DNA for the CDR3: TGCGCCAGCAGCACCGGGACTAGCCGGGCTACAGATACGCAGTATTTT. It codes for CASSTGTSRATDTQYF.

The chain combines TRBV7-9 with TRBJ2-1; a weak D match, TRBD1 (5 bases). The CDR3 is 11 residues long. Germline CDR1 and CDR2: SEHNR and FQNEAQ (reference sequence). The germline V and J ends were trimmed by 4 bases and 7 bases, with 5 bases remaining between them. The CDR3, as DNA: TGTGCCAGCAGCTCAGGGAATGAGCAGTTCTTC. It encodes CASSSGNEQFF.